Listed below are T cell receptor beta chains from one sample, sequenced in a study of T cells after yellow fever vaccination. One entry per CDR3 protein results from TCRdb running MiXCR on the 5' RACE reads. Of some 260,000 distinct CDR3 sequences in the sample, over 4.5% were seen once. The sequences come from CD4+ T cells sorted from PBMCs, collected on the day of the yellow fever booster vaccination. These TCRs come from a man younger than 30 who received the YFV17D yellow fever vaccine. Each CDR3 is given with its conserved first and last residue. The D gene is left open where the match is weak. Size is omitted from some rows. Given values are once, few, many or a class for expanded clones.

clone_size	d_call	v_call	j_call	cdr3_aa	cdr3_nt
few	-	TRBV18	TRBJ2-1	CASSLGVHNEQFF	TGTGCCAGCTCACTCGGGGTCCACAATGAGCAGTTCTTC
few	-	TRBV2	TRBJ2-3	CASSESRGITDTQYF	TGTGCCAGCAGTGAAAGTCGGGGGATCACAGATACGCAGTATTTT
few	-	TRBV11-2	TRBJ2-3	CASSLQKDTQYF	TGTGCCAGCAGCCTACAGAAGGATACGCAGTATTTT
-	-	TRBV5-1	TRBJ1-1	CASSPRGYNTEAFF	TGCGCCAGCAGCCCTAGGGGTTACAACACTGAAGCTTTCTTT
many	TRBD1	TRBV4-2	TRBJ2-2	CASSQGQGGTGELFF	TGTGCCAGCAGCCAAGGACAGGGGGGCACCGGGGAGCTGTTTTTT
few	TRBD1	TRBV9	TRBJ1-5	CASSAGTGSSNQPQHF	TGTGCCAGCAGCGCCGGGACAGGGAGCAGCAATCAGCCCCAGCATTTT
-	TRBD2	TRBV20-1	TRBJ2-1	CSARDPGTSGGNSYNEQFF	TGCAGTGCTAGAGATCCGGGGACTAGCGGGGGGAACTCCTACAATGAGCAGTTCTTC
many	-	TRBV6-6	TRBJ1-6	CATQKGFNSPLHF	TGTGCCACTCAAAAGGGGTTTAATTCACCCCTCCACTTT
-	TRBD1	TRBV5-1	TRBJ1-1	CASSPGQFNTEAFF	TGCGCCAGCAGCCCGGGACAGTTTAACACTGAAGCTTTCTTT
-	-	TRBV25-1	TRBJ2-5	CASSEPGTKQETQYF	TGTGCCAGCAGTGAACCCGGGACAAAACAAGAGACCCAGTACTTC
many	TRBD1	TRBV10-3	TRBJ1-1	CAISTGALNTEAFF	TGTGCCATCAGTACAGGGGCTTTGAACACTGAAGCTTTCTTT
few	TRBD1	TRBV5-1	TRBJ1-2	CASSSGQGVGIGYTF	TGCGCCAGCAGCTCCGGACAGGGAGTGGGAATAGGTTACACCTTC
few	-	TRBV12-3/TRBV12-4	TRBJ2-1	CASSSTGGVNEQFF	TGTGCCAGCAGTTCCACTGGCGGGGTCAATGAGCAGTTCTTC
few	-	TRBV18	TRBJ2-1	CASSPPGRGPYNEQFF	TGTGCCAGCTCACCACCGGGGCGGGGACCTTACAATGAGCAGTTCTTC
few	-	TRBV27	TRBJ2-7	CASSLKATYEQYF	TGTGCCAGCAGTTTAAAAGCAACCTACGAGCAGTACTTC
few	-	TRBV7-3	TRBJ2-7	CASSPTPSYEQYF	TGTGCCAGCAGCCCCACACCTTCCTACGAGCAGTACTTC
-	TRBD1	TRBV10-3	TRBJ2-5	CAISGPGTAEETQYF	TGTGCCATCAGCGGTCCCGGGACAGCAGAAGAGACCCAGTACTTC
many	-	TRBV25-1	TRBJ1-2	CASSEYYSGGGYTF	TGTGCCAGCAGTGAATATTATTCGGGGGGTGGCTACACCTTC
-	-	TRBV20-1	TRBJ1-2	CSASGPSGYGYTF	TGCAGTGCTTCCGGCCCCAGCGGCTATGGCTACACCTTC
few	-	TRBV6-1	TRBJ1-5	CASSDKRGDDQPQHF	TGTGCCAGCAGTGACAAACGAGGGGACGATCAGCCCCAGCATTTT
few	TRBD1	TRBV5-4	TRBJ1-2	CASSLKEGAGGYTF	TGTGCCAGCAGCTTGAAGGAGGGGGCAGGTGGCTACACCTTC
few	-	TRBV11-1	TRBJ2-1	CASSPRDANEQFF	TGTGCCAGCAGCCCGCGGGACGCAAATGAGCAGTTCTTC
-	-	TRBV3-1	TRBJ2-2	CASSQGGGSELFF	TGTGCCAGCAGCCAAGGAGGCGGGTCCGAGCTGTTTTTT
-	-	TRBV20-1	TRBJ2-5	CSATKRVAPRETQYF	TGCAGTGCCACTAAGCGGGTAGCGCCCAGAGAGACCCAGTACTTC
-	-	TRBV10-3	TRBJ2-2	CAISEGVTGELFF	TGTGCCATCAGTGAGGGAGTCACCGGGGAGCTGTTTTTT
many	-	TRBV7-8	TRBJ1-5	CASSFAGHSQPQHF	TGTGCCAGCAGCTTTGCAGGGCATTCTCAGCCCCAGCATTTT
few	-	TRBV4-3	TRBJ2-7	CASSQSRGGSYEQYF	TGCGCCAGCAGCCAGTCCAGGGGTGGCTCCTACGAGCAGTACTTC
few	-	TRBV27	TRBJ1-2	CASSPTGAVHYGYTF	TGTGCCAGCAGCCCGACGGGGGCGGTTCACTATGGCTACACCTTC
many	-	TRBV6-2/TRBV6-3	TRBJ2-1	CASSYSRRRHEQFF	TGTGCCAGCAGTTACTCGAGACGCAGGCATGAGCAGTTCTTC
-	TRBD1	TRBV4-3	TRBJ1-6	CASSQGGTGGDYNSPLHF	TGCGCCAGCAGCCAAGGCGGGACAGGGGGGGACTATAATTCACCCCTCCACTTT
-	TRBD2	TRBV18	TRBJ2-5	CASSPGLAGIQYF	TGTGCCAGCTCACCCGGACTAGCGGGGATCCAGTACTTC
few	-	TRBV12-3/TRBV12-4	TRBJ1-2	CASTPGGGAYGYTF	TGTGCCAGCACCCCGGGGGGGGGGGCCTATGGCTACACCTTC
-	-	TRBV5-4	TRBJ1-4	CASRRPMGGPEKLFF	TGTGCCAGCAGGCGCCCCATGGGGGGTCCTGAAAAACTGTTTTTT
many	-	TRBV25-1	TRBJ2-2	CASSARATGELFF	TGTGCCAGCAGTGCCCGGGCGACCGGGGAGCTGTTTTTT
-	-	TRBV11-2	TRBJ2-5	CASSPGQPGETQYF	TGTGCCAGCAGCCCTGGACAACCAGGGGAGACCCAGTACTTC
-	-	TRBV6-5	TRBJ2-7	CASSYSAGLGGEQYF	TGTGCCAGCAGTTACAGTGCAGGGCTAGGAGGCGAGCAGTACTTC
many	-	TRBV12-3/TRBV12-4	TRBJ1-1	CASSLNPGLVAEAFF	TGTGCCAGCAGTTTAAATCCAGGGTTGGTAGCTGAAGCTTTCTTT
few	-	TRBV20-1	TRBJ2-1	CSGKRLAFDNEQFF	TGCTCTGGCAAGCGGCTAGCCTTCGACAATGAGCAGTTCTTC
few	TRBD1	TRBV12-3/TRBV12-4	TRBJ1-2	CASSLGTGRAGGYTF	TGTGCCAGCAGTCTCGGGACAGGACGGGCGGGTGGCTACACCTTC
few	-	TRBV12-3/TRBV12-4	TRBJ1-1	CASSFATEAFF	TGTGCCAGCAGTTTCGCCACTGAAGCTTTCTTT
few	-	TRBV5-4	TRBJ1-2	CASSLEGGAYGYTF	TGTGCCAGCAGCTTGGAGGGGGGGGCCTATGGCTACACCTTC
-	-	TRBV10-3	TRBJ1-4	CAPRTDRSEKLFF	TGTGCCCCAAGGACTGACCGTAGTGAAAAACTGTTTTTT
many	-	TRBV4-2	TRBJ1-4	CASSPGGRTNEKLFF	TGTGCCAGCAGCCCCGGGGGGAGAACTAATGAAAAACTGTTTTTT